Listed here are 21 T cell receptor beta chains from one sample, sequenced in a study of monozygotic twins with inflammatory bowel disease. TCRdb re-analyzed the 5' RACE reads; it lists each CDR3 protein once, without DNA. This listing includes some 130,000 distinct CDR3 sequences. Sequenced input: blood. These receptors were taken from a human donor with ulcerative colitis or Crohn's disease, or a healthy co-twin of an affected twin (not recorded which).

CDR3 sequence reads: CSARPLLAGVKDTQYF. The chain is built from TRBV20-1 and TRBJ2-3; TCRdb calls TRBD2, which cannot be checked without DNA. CDR1 is DFQATT and CDR2 is SNEGSKA in the germline V gene (reference sequence). The CDR3 is made up of 16 amino acids.

The CDR3 is CASSLYRTGGNEQFF. The V gene is TRBV7-2, the J gene TRBJ2-1; lacking DNA, the TRBD2 call made by TCRdb goes unchecked. The CDR3 sequence is 15 residues long. Germline CDR1 is SGHTA and CDR2 is FQGNSA.

J is TRBJ2-2 and V is TRBV5-1; the D call of TRBD2 rests on TCRdb alone, since no DNA is present to check it. CDR3 length equals 17 residues. CDR1 SGHRS and CDR2 YFSETQ come from the germline V gene. This CDR3 is CASSLSGAQTNTGELFF.

The J gene is TRBJ2-1, the V gene TRBV24-1; TCRdb's D gene call, TRBD2, goes unchecked for lack of DNA. CDR1 is KGHDR and CDR2 is SFDVKD in the germline V gene. The CDR3 spans 17 residues. CDR3 in amino acids: CATSDLPTGVAQNEQFF.

The chain recombines TRBV10-2 with TRBJ1-5; as DNA is missing, the TRBD1 call by TCRdb cannot be tested. The CDR3 covers 13 residues. Germline CDR1 reads WSHSY; CDR2 reads SAAADI. The CDR3 is CASKEGTNQPQHF.

J is TRBJ1-6 and V is TRBV3-1. The length of the CDR3 is 17 residues. The germline V gene has CDR1 LGHDT and CDR2 YNNKEL (reference sequence). CDR3 loop: CASSQDRPRRYNSPLHF. Supplemented by reference TRBV3-1 and TRBJ1-6, the full variable domain reads DTAVSQTPKYLVTQMGNDKSIKCEQNLGHDTMYWYKQDSKKFLKIMFSYNNKELIINETVPNRFSPKSPDKAHLNLHINSLELGDSAVYFCASSQDRPRRYNSPLHFGNGTRLTVT.

The gene calls are TRBV20-1 and TRBJ2-7; as DNA is missing, the TRBD2 call by TCRdb cannot be tested. The length of the CDR3 is 16 residues. From germline, CDR1 is DFQATT and CDR2 SNEGSKA (reference sequence). The chain's CDR3 is CSARPPPSGGPYEQYF.

The rearrangement uses TRBV14 and TRBJ2-7; TCRdb picks TRBD2, but there is no DNA to check that call. The CDR3 length is 15 residues. The V gene's germline CDR1 is SGHDN and CDR2 FVKESK. The CDR3 region is CASSLGLAFHYEQYF.

This chain joins TRBV18 and TRBJ2-5; no DNA is available, so the TRBD1 call from TCRdb remains unchecked. The CDR3 spans 14 residues. Germline V CDR1 and CDR2: KGHSH, LQKENI. Here the CDR3 reads CASSPLTGSETQYF.

The genes are TRBV6-5 and TRBJ2-3; the TCRdb D gene call, TRBD2, has no DNA to confirm it. Per germline, CDR1 MNHEY and CDR2 SVGAGI. CDR3 length equals 18 residues. The CDR3 here is CASSYSILLAGVRDTQYF.

The J gene is TRBJ2-2, the V gene TRBV5-6; TCRdb's D call, TRBD1, is unchecked because there is no DNA. CDR1 and CDR2 from the germline V gene are SGHDT and YYEEEE. The CDR3 totals 17 residues. CDR3 loop: CASTQRAGTGVTGELFF.

J is TRBJ2-5 and V is TRBV6-5. This CDR3 region has 17 residues. Germline V gene lookup returns CDR1 MNHEY and CDR2 SVGAGI. CDR3: CASSYSAVISSQQTQYF.

This chain uses TRBV7-9 with TRBJ1-1. This CDR3 comprises 11 residues. Germline CDR1 is SEHNR and CDR2 is FQNEAQ (reference sequence). CDR3 in amino acids: CASSLWVGAFF.

This sequence joins TRBV7-9 and TRBJ2-6; TCRdb's D gene call, TRBD1, goes unchecked for lack of DNA. The CDR3 totals 17 residues. From germline, CDR1 is SEHNR and CDR2 FQNEAQ (reference sequence). CDR3: CASSLGDRGSGANVLTF.

CDR3 sequence reads: CSATGGLKEYEQYF. The chain combines TRBV29-1 with TRBJ2-7; lacking DNA, the TRBD1 call made by TCRdb goes unchecked. Looked up from germline, CDR1 is SQVTM and CDR2 is ANQGSEA. The CDR3 covers 14 residues.

J is TRBJ2-2 and V is TRBV12-3 or TRBV12-4; TCRdb's assignment of TRBD1 cannot be checked, as there is no DNA. The CDR3 sequence is 13 residues long. Here the CDR3 reads CASSPGSTGELFF.

This chain uses TRBV7-3 with TRBJ1-3; TCRdb's D call of TRBD1 is untestable without DNA. Germline values: CDR1 SGHTA, CDR2 FQGTGA. This CDR3 contains 13 residues. CDR3: CASSPRHGNTIYF.

The rearrangement links TRBV7-9 to TRBJ2-1. CDR3 length equals 12 residues. CDR1 and CDR2 from the germline V gene are SEHNR and FQNEAQ (reference sequence). The CDR3 loop is CASSFGVTEQFF. Together with reference TRBV7-9 and TRBJ2-1, the CDR3 gives the full variable domain: DTGVSQNPRHKITKRGQNVTFRCDPISEHNRLYWYRQTLGQGPEFLTYFQNEAQLEKSRLLSDRFSAERPKGSFSTLEIQRTEQGDSAMYLCASSFGVTEQFFGPGTRLTVL.

V gene TRBV5-1 combines with J gene TRBJ2-7; there is no DNA to check the TCRdb D call of TRBD1. CDR3 length: 14 residues. CDR1 is SGHRS, CDR2 YFSETQ, per germline. The CDR3 loop is CASSLGDRGHEQYF.

The chain employs TRBV10-2 and TRBJ1-6; TCRdb returns TRBD1, unconfirmable since there is no DNA. The germline CDR1 and CDR2 sequences are WSHSY and SAAADI. The length of the CDR3 is 14 residues. The chain's CDR3 is CAIRLDSHNSPLHF.

The chain employs TRBV28 and TRBJ2-3. The CDR3 sequence is 13 residues long. CDR1 MDHEN and CDR2 SYDVKM come from the germline V gene. The CDR3 protein is CASKADSTDTQYF. Looking up the rest from reference TRBV28 and TRBJ2-3 gives the full variable domain: DVKVTQSSRYLVKRTGEKVFLECVQDMDHENMFWYRQDPGLGLRLIYFSYDVKMKEKGDIPEGYSVSREKKERFSLILESASTNQTSMYLCASKADSTDTQYFGPGTRLTVL.